The rows below give T cell receptor beta chains drawn from one sample of a study of blood T cell repertoires in COVID-19. Clones were read by immunoSEQ multiplex PCR, and TCRdb kept only the in-frame ones, dropping some. The sample consists of 300,000 to 400,000 clones, around 87% of them appearing once. Sequencing was carried out using peripheral blood. Receptors originate from a woman aged 50 to 65 who had recovered from COVID-19. The CDR3 runs from the conserved cysteine through the conserved F or W. A D gene is named only where the DNA matches it firmly. A clone size is listed for some rows: how often the clone was seen (once, few, many), or a class if it is expanded.

d_call,j_call,clone_size,v_call,cdr3_nt,cdr3_aa
-,TRBJ1-1,-,TRBV3-1/TRBV3-2,TGTGCCAGCAGCCTCGTGGGGGGGATGAGGGACACTGAAGCTTTCTTT,CASSLVGGMRDTEAFF
-,TRBJ1-2,-,TRBV6-5,TGTGCCAGCCGACCGGCGGGGGGCACTAACTATGGCTACACCTTC,CASRPAGGTNYGYTF
-,TRBJ1-1,-,TRBV7-9,TGTGCCAGCAGCTTTCACAGCGGCACTGAAGCTTTCTTT,CASSFHSGTEAFF
-,TRBJ1-3,once,TRBV30,TGTGCCTGGAGTGTCCGTGGGGCCCCTGGAAACACCATATATTTT,CAWSVRGAPGNTIYF
TRBD1,TRBJ2-5,-,TRBV5-1,TGCGCCAGCAGCAACCGGGACAGGGGTCCAGAGACCCAGTACTTC,CASSNRDRGPETQYF
TRBD1,TRBJ2-1,-,TRBV11-1,TGTGCCAGCAGCTTTACAGGGGGCGATGAGCAGTTCTTC,CASSFTGGDEQFF
TRBD1,TRBJ1-1,-,TRBV29-1,TGCAGCGTCGTCAGGACAGGTAGCGTAGACACTGAAGCTTTCTTT,CSVVRTGSVDTEAFF
TRBD1,TRBJ1-6,-,TRBV25-1,TGTGCCAGCAGGCAGACAGGGATCATGGATTCACCCCTCCACTTT,CASRQTGIMDSPLHF
TRBD2,TRBJ2-7,-,TRBV6-2/TRBV6-3,TGTGCCAGCAGCCAGACTAGCGGAAAGAGCTCCTACGAGCAGTACTTC,CASSQTSGKSSYEQYF
-,TRBJ2-7,-,TRBV27,TGTGCCAGCAGTTCAAGTGCAGGGTCCCACGAGCAGTACTTC,CASSSSAGSHEQYF